This T cell receptor (beta chain) emerged from a study of T cells expressing NK-cell markers. For the study at large: Beta-chain profiling covered CD3+CD56+NKG2C+, CD3+CD56+NKG2C- and CD3+CD56-NKG2C+ sorted subsets.

After re-calling the 5' RACE reads, TCRdb lists one entry per CDR3 protein, DNA absent. This table holds about 390,000 distinct CDR3 sequences. This CDR3 contains 18 residues. The specimen was blood T cells: a sorted CD56 or NKG2C T cell subset, CD4+ or CD8+ T cells, or bulk PBMC T cells (not recorded which). The clonotype originates from a woman between 45 and 65 years old in good health. The chain combines TRBV12-2 with TRBJ1-4; lacking DNA, the TRBD1 call made by TCRdb goes unchecked. TRBV12-2 is marked as a pseudogene. CDR3 protein: CASRYTGTAPFANEKLFF.